Below, 6 T cell receptor beta chains from the same sample are listed, as sequenced in a study of patients and donors after allogeneic stem cell transplantation. One entry per CDR3 protein, called by TCRdb with MiXCR from the RT-PCR reads. The profile shows some 880,000 distinct CDR3 sequences, roughly 17% of them singletons. Sample: blood, either unsorted or a sorted T cell fraction (not recorded which). The receptor set was obtained from a human donor who was either an allogeneic HSCT recipient or a stem cell or donor lymphocyte infusion donor (not recorded which). It is not recorded whose cells these are; they may come from a transplant donor.

A few counts support this clonotype. The chain links TRBV28 to TRBJ1-1; D uncertain. The CDR3 runs 13 residues. V was cut by 5 bases and J by 5 bases, with 12 bases left in between. Germline CDR1 and CDR2: MDHEN and SYDVKM. CDR3 loop: CASSPFTNTEAFF. The CDR3 DNA sequence: TGTGCCAGCAGTCCCTTCACCAATACTGAAGCTTTCTTT.

This clonotype was seen a handful of times. The chain employs TRBV5-1 and TRBJ1-2; the D is unclear. Trimming removed 6 bases from V and 6 bases from J, with 12 bases in between. Germline CDR1 is SGHRS and CDR2 is YFSETQ. There are 12 residues in the CDR3. Here the CDR3 DNA reads TGCGCCAGCACACTCAACTGGGATGGCTACACCTTC. Translation gives CASTLNWDGYTF.

The V call is TRBV12-3 or TRBV12-4, the J call TRBJ1-1; 7 positions agree with TRBD1. CDR3 length: 16 residues. The V gene end was trimmed by 5 bases and the J gene end by 6 bases; junction bases not matched to a gene: 15. CDR3 sequence: CASSNPGGDRGAEAFF. For the CDR3, the DNA is TGTGCCAGCAGTAACCCAGGGGGAGATCGTGGAGCTGAAGCTTTCTTT.

This clonotype was counted between two and nine times. The chain carries TRBV6-1 and TRBJ1-1; D not resolved. CDR1 and CDR2 (germline): MNHNS, SASEGT. The CDR3 contains 12 residues. Between the trimmed V and J ends, which lost 5 bases and 3 bases, there was a span of 7 bases. CDR3 loop: CASSRWDTEAFF. CDR3 in DNA: TGTGCCAGCAGTAGGTGGGACACTGAAGCTTTCTTT.

The chain is built from TRBV15 and TRBJ2-7; no firm D call. Germline V lookup: CDR1 LNHNV, CDR2 YYDKDF (reference sequence). This CDR3 is built from 14 residues. V gave up 3 bases and J gave up 2 bases, with 11 bases separating them. The CDR3: CATSSSTSPYEQYF. The DNA of the CDR3 is TGTGCCACCAGCAGCAGTACCTCCCCCTACGAGCAGTACTTC.

This clonotype has just a few counts. V is TRBV4-1 and J is TRBJ1-1, with a possible D match to TRBD1 (6 bases). This CDR3 is built from 15 residues. Trimming took 4 bases from V and 2 from J, leaving 14 bases between them. CDR1 is MGHRA and CDR2 is YSYEKL in the germline V gene. CDR3 nucleotide sequence: TGCGCCAGCAGCCGAATCTTGGGACATAACACTGAAGCTTTCTTT. Encoded protein: CASSRILGHNTEAFF.